Following are 9 T cell receptor beta chains from one sample sequenced in a study of response to subunit inactivated influenza vaccine. TCRdb re-called the RT-PCR reads with MiXCR, one entry per CDR3 protein. In the table there are about 830,000 distinct CDR3 sequences, around 18% of which are singletons. The sample was PBMCs from blood, taken roughly 5 days after vaccination. The receptors here all came from a man aged 45-60 years who received an inactivated influenza vaccine.

The V and J genes are TRBV6-5 and TRBJ2-7; D might be TRBD1 or TRBD2, each matching 6 bases. V was clipped by 2 bases and J by 2 bases, with 10 bases between them. CDR3 length equals 14 residues. Per the germline V gene, CDR1 is MNHEY and CDR2 is SVGAGI. The chain's CDR3 is CASSYARGAYEQYF. In DNA, the CDR3 is TGTGCCAGCAGTTACGCGAGGGGGGCCTACGAGCAGTACTTC.

The chain employs TRBV5-1 and TRBJ2-7, with 7 bases fitting TRBD1. Germline V gene lookup returns CDR1 SGHRS and CDR2 YFSETQ. V trimming: 0 bases; J trimming: 2 bases; junction bases outside the gene matches: 8. The CDR3 covers 16 residues. The CDR3 nucleotides read TGCGCCAGCAGCTTGGGCCCACAGGGGACCCCCTACGAGCAGTACTTC. It yields the protein CASSLGPQGTPYEQYF.

There are many counts of this clonotype. The rearrangement uses TRBV12-3 or TRBV12-4 and TRBJ2-1, with 14 bases that match TRBD2. J was trimmed by 6 bases and V by 5 bases; bases with no gene match: 3. CDR3 size: 15 residues. The CDR3 spells CASSRTSGRSNEQFF. The DNA for the CDR3 is TGTGCCAGCAGTCGGACTAGCGGGAGGAGCAATGAGCAGTTCTTC.

V usage is TRBV4-3 and J usage is TRBJ2-1; no clear D gene. V shed 1 base and J shed 7 bases, with 8 bases lying between them. Germline CDR1 LGHNA, CDR2 YSLEER. The CDR3 is 13 residues long. The CDR3 coding sequence is TGCGCCAGCAGCCAAGCGATTTGGAATGAGCAGTTCTTC. Translation gives CASSQAIWNEQFF.

The chain employs TRBV4-3 and TRBJ1-1, with D possibly TRBD1 on 6 matching bases. Trimming took off 4 bases at V and 12 bases at J, with 18 bases between the two ends. The CDR3 loop spans 13 amino acids. Germline-derived CDR1 and CDR2 are LGHNA and YSLEER. The CDR3 DNA reads TGCGCCAGCAGCCTTCTAGACGGACAGCTGACTTTCTTT. As protein: CASSLLDGQLTFF.

This clonotype has a count of ten or more. This chain joins TRBV20-1 and TRBJ1-1, with 9 bases matching TRBD1. J lost 4 bases, V lost 3 bases, and 9 bases had no gene match. The CDR3 sequence is 15 residues long. The germline CDR1 and CDR2 sequences are DFQATT and SNEGSKA (reference sequence). The CDR3, as DNA: TGCAGTGCTAGCCGGGACAGGGTTTTTGGCACTGAAGCTTTCTTT. The encoded protein is CSASRDRVFGTEAFF.

This clonotype was seen only a few times. This chain uses TRBV3-1 with TRBJ2-5, with D unresolved. There are 13 residues in the CDR3. V shed 4 bases and J shed 1 base, with 7 bases lying between them. CDR1 is LGHDT, CDR2 YNNKEL, per germline (reference sequence). The CDR3 sequence: CASSPRLQETQYF. The CDR3 DNA is TGTGCCAGCAGCCCCCGCCTCCAAGAGACCCAGTACTTC.

This sequence joins TRBV19 and TRBJ1-2, with D possibly matching TRBD1 (5 bases). Germline V gives CDR1 LNHDA, CDR2 SQIVND (reference sequence). Between the trimmed V and J ends, which lost 3 bases and 6 bases, there was a span of 17 bases. The CDR3 spans 15 residues. CDR3 in amino acids: CASSILGTPGNGYTF. In nucleotides, the CDR3 is TGTGCCAGTAGTATCCTTGGGACTCCCGGGAATGGCTACACCTTC.

In this sample, this clonotype turned up a few times. The J gene is TRBJ2-1, the V gene TRBV4-3; 10 bases are a match to TRBD2. V dropped 4 bases and J dropped 6; count of bases not matched to a gene: 15. The CDR3 is 18 amino acids. Germline V gives CDR1 LGHNA, CDR2 YSLEER. The CDR3 loop reads CASSLHYTRLAGGNEQFF. CDR3 nucleotide sequence: TGCGCCAGCAGCCTCCATTATACTAGACTAGCGGGTGGCAATGAGCAGTTCTTC.